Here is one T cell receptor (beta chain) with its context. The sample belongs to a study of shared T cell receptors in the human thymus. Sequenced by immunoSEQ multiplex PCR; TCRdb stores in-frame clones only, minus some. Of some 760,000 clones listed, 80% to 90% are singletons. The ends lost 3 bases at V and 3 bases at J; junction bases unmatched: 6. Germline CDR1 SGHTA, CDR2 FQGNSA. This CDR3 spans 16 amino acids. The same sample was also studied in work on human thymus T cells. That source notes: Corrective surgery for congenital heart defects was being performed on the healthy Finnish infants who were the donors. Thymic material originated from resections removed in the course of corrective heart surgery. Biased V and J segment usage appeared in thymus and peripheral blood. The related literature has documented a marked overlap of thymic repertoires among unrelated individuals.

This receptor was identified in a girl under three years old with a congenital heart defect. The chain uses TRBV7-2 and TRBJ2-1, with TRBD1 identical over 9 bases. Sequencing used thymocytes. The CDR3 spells CASSFRDREYYNEQFF. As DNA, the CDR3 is TGTGCCAGCAGCTTCCGGGACAGGGAATACTACAATGAGCAGTTCTTC.